This T cell receptor beta chain was recorded in a study of T cell changes during pregnancy in multiple sclerosis. Sequenced by immunoSEQ multiplex PCR; TCRdb stores in-frame clones only, minus some. This table has 50,000 to 65,000 clones, approximately 93% appearing once. From germline, CDR1 is MNHEY and CDR2 SVGAGI. Trimming took off 1 base at V and 0 bases at J, with 7 bases between the two ends. The CDR3 extends over 15 amino acids. This clonotype was obtained from a female donor with multiple sclerosis, enrolled in a pregnancy study. V usage is TRBV6-5 and J usage is TRBJ2-1; tentatively, D is TRBD2 (6 bases). Material: CD8+ T cells from peripheral blood mononuclear cells, obtained in the second trimester of pregnancy. CDR3 DNA: TGTGCCAGCAGTTACTTCGGGAGCTCCTACAATGAGCAGTTCTTC. As protein: CASSYFGSSYNEQFF.